Following are 14 T cell receptor beta chains from one sample sequenced in a study of blood T cell repertoires in COVID-19. Some clones are missing from TCRdb's copy, which holds only in-frame ones; the method was immunoSEQ multiplex PCR. This table has just over 150,000 clones, roughly 91% appearing once. The material sequenced was peripheral blood. The origin of the receptors is a woman aged 45 to 65 with acute or convalescent COVID-19.

In its sample, this clone was seen once. The chain recombines TRBV27 with TRBJ2-7; a possible D gene is TRBD1 (6 bases). Trimming left V 3 bases short and J 0 bases short, with 9 bases between. The CDR3 covers 14 residues. The germline V gene encodes CDR1 MNHEY and CDR2 SMNVEV (reference sequence). The CDR3 nucleotides are TGTGCCAGCAGTTTTGGGGGCAGCTCCTACGAGCAGTACTTC. The encoded protein is CASSFGGSSYEQYF.

The CDR3 is CASSPTSLEQYF. CDR3 coding DNA: TGTGCCAGCAGCCCCACTAGCTTAGAGCAGTACTTC. The genes are TRBV6-6 and TRBJ2-7, with D possibly being TRBD2 (6 bases). CDR1 and CDR2 (germline): MNHNY, SVGAGI (reference sequence). Trimming took 6 bases from V and 7 from J, leaving 13 bases between them. The CDR3 consists of 12 residues.

This clone was recorded once. The rearrangement links TRBV2 to TRBJ2-2; 7 nucleotides match TRBD2. Germline loops: CDR1 SNHLY, CDR2 FYNNEI. The CDR3 extends over 13 amino acids. Trimming cost V 6 bases and J 6 bases; bases outside gene matches: 4. Here the CDR3 DNA reads TGTGCCAGCAGGGCACGGGGGGCCGGGGAGCTGTTTTTT. It encodes CASRARGAGELFF. The variable domain in full, with the rest retrieved from reference TRBV2 and TRBJ2-2, is EPEVTQTPSHQVTQMGQEVILRCVPISNHLYFYWYRQILGQKVEFLVSFYNNEISEKSEIFDDQFSVERPDGSNFTLKIRSTKLEDSAMYFCASRARGAGELFFGEGSRLTVL.

The chain employs TRBV2 and TRBJ1-2; D not certain. The CDR3 totals 16 residues. Germline loops: CDR1 SNHLY, CDR2 FYNNEI. Trimming left V 1 base short and J 0 bases short, with 12 bases between. The CDR3 reads CASSEEEPETNYGYTF. Written as DNA, the CDR3 is TGTGCCAGCAGTGAAGAGGAGCCAGAAACTAACTATGGCTACACCTTC. The full variable domain, rest sourced from reference TRBV2 and TRBJ1-2, is EPEVTQTPSHQVTQMGQEVILRCVPISNHLYFYWYRQILGQKVEFLVSFYNNEISEKSEIFDDQFSVERPDGSNFTLKIRSTKLEDSAMYFCASSEEEPETNYGYTFGSGTRLTVV.

The chain joins TRBV10-3 to TRBJ1-2, with D hard to call. CDR3 length: 15 amino acids. Germline V gene sequence: CDR1 ENHRY, CDR2 SYGVKD. The V end lost 6 bases, the J end lost 0 bases, and 14 bases lay between the germline ends. CDR3 DNA: TGTGCCATCAGGTCCAGAACGTTTACTAACTATGGCTACACCTTC. Protein sequence: CAIRSRTFTNYGYTF.

The chain employs TRBV10-2 and TRBJ1-5; D not certain. Germline loops: CDR1 WSHSY, CDR2 SAAADI. There are 14 residues in the CDR3. V was pared by 4 bases and J by 1 base, with 8 bases between. The CDR3 is CASSGYQSNQPQHF. DNA of the CDR3: TGCGCCAGCAGTGGGTATCAGAGCAATCAGCCCCAGCATTTT.

The chain has TRBV5-6 and TRBJ1-2, with 9 bases aligning to TRBD1. The CDR3 spans 13 residues. V lost 4 bases, J lost 8 bases, and 6 bases stayed unmatched. The germline V gene has CDR1 SGHDT and CDR2 YYEEEE. The CDR3 DNA is TGTGCCAGCAGCCCACCGACAGGGGGAGGCTACACCTTC. Its protein product is CASSPPTGGGYTF.

The chain has TRBV12-3 or TRBV12-4 and TRBJ2-1; no reliable D call. CDR3 length equals 12 residues. The V and J ends lost 5 bases and 3 bases respectively, with 5 bases between them. CDR3 loop: CASSHSYNEQFF. The DNA of the CDR3 is TGTGCCAGCAGTCACAGCTACAATGAGCAGTTCTTC.

The chain couples TRBV4-1 to TRBJ1-4, with 7 bases fitting TRBD1. The CDR3 runs 14 residues. V lost 4 bases to trimming and J lost 5 bases; unmatched junction nucleotides: 4. The germline CDR1 and CDR2 sequences are MGHRA and YSYEKL. CDR3 nucleotide sequence: TGCGCCAGCAGCCCCGGGACAGCAAATGAAAAACTGTTTTTT. It codes for CASSPGTANEKLFF.

V is TRBV28 and J is TRBJ1-5; perhaps TRBD1 as D (6 bases). CDR3 length equals 17 residues. The germline V gene encodes CDR1 MDHEN and CDR2 SYDVKM. The V gene lost 2 bases and the J gene lost 0 bases, with 14 bases spanning the gap. The CDR3: CASSLSQGTDSNQPQHF. For the CDR3, the DNA is TGTGCCAGCAGTTTAAGCCAGGGGACGGATAGCAATCAGCCCCAGCATTTT. The full variable domain, in which reference TRBV28 and TRBJ1-5 provide the parts outside the CDR3, is DVKVTQSSRYLVKRTGEKVFLECVQDMDHENMFWYRQDPGLGLRLIYFSYDVKMKEKGDIPEGYSVSREKKERFSLILESASTNQTSMYLCASSLSQGTDSNQPQHFGDGTRLSIL.

The CDR3 sequence: CASGPSGGFYNSPLHF. As DNA, the CDR3 is TGTGCTAGTGGACCAAGCGGGGGGTTCTATAATTCACCCCTCCACTTT. V is TRBV12-5 and J is TRBJ1-6; D might be TRBD1 (5 bases). V lost 6 bases and J 3 bases, leaving 15 bases between the germline ends. There are 16 residues in the CDR3. In germline, CDR1 is LGHNT, CDR2 FRNRAP.

The chain employs TRBV4-1 and TRBJ1-2; possible D gene TRBD1, 5 bases. The V end lost 1 base, the J end lost 4 bases, and 13 bases lay between the germline ends. There are 15 residues in the CDR3. The V gene's germline CDR1 is MGHRA and CDR2 YSYEKL. The CDR3 nucleotides are TGCGCCAGCAGCCAAGTATCGACAGAAAGCTATGGCTACACCTTC. This translates into CASSQVSTESYGYTF.

This clone was recorded only once. The chain links TRBV28 to TRBJ2-1, with 7 nucleotides matching TRBD1. The germline V gene has CDR1 MDHEN and CDR2 SYDVKM. CDR3 size: 14 residues. J gave up 3 bases and V 5 bases, and 4 bases lay outside the gene matches. Written as DNA, the CDR3 is TGTGCCAGCAGTCCGGGACAGTTCTACAATGAGCAGTTCTTC. Residues: CASSPGQFYNEQFF.

The rearrangement uses TRBV30 and TRBJ2-2, with D tentatively TRBD2 (5 bases). Trimming shortened V by 1 base and J by 6 bases, and 12 bases separated the two germline ends. The CDR3 totals 14 residues. Looked up from germline, CDR1 is GTSNPN and CDR2 is SVGIG (reference sequence). DNA of the CDR3: TGTGCCTGGAGTGGAGGGTATGGTGCCGGGGAGCTGTTTTTT. This sequence encodes CAWSGGYGAGELFF.